What follows are 24 T cell receptor beta chains derived from one specimen sequenced in a study of blood T cells in healthy people across ages (dated by TCRdb to the mid-2010s). The library was generated by 5' RACE. The sample was run on an Illumina HiSeq 2500. The second PCR ran for about 6 to 11 cycles and used a J-beta primer mix along with a sample-barcoded 5' primer. TCRdb cleaned the public reads at Q25 with fastp, built clones with MiXCR and kept in-frame beta chains. Each CDR3 protein gets just one entry, which takes the most common genes and DNA from the rows behind it. Counted in this sample were about 700,000 distinct CDR3 sequences; about 32% of them appeared once. The top ten clones comprise 15% of the sample. Sequenced input: blood. These receptors were taken from a woman aged 80 or older in good health. Donor details come from another sample of the same person, matched by shared clones.

Points on this clonotype: One end of the junction varies from germline; a read error may be responsible. The genes are TRBV20-1 and TRBJ2-3; the match to TRBD1 covers 9 bases. The CDR3 has 13 amino acids. The germline V gene encodes CDR1 DFQATT and CDR2 SNEGSKA (reference sequence). The CDR3 nucleotides are TGCTGTGCCCTGGACAGGGGTACAGATACGCAGTATTTT. Its protein is CCALDRGTDTQYF.

With regard to this clonotype: A clone one base away is much larger, so this may be a read error. This chain joins TRBV7-3 and TRBJ2-6; the D call may be TRBD1 or TRBD2 (5 bases each). CDR3 length: 19 residues. Germline V gene data show CDR1 as SGHTA and CDR2 as FQGTGA. Trimming cost V 3 bases and J 3 bases, with 21 bases left between them. The CDR3 spells CASSLERGTGFFGANVLTF. The CDR3 DNA is TGTGCCAGCAGCTTGGAACGGGGCACGGGATTCTTTGGGGCCAACGTCCTGACTTTC.

This clonotype has only a few counts. The CDR3 region is CASSPTEGKHTEAFF. Written as DNA, the CDR3 is TGTGCCAGCAGTCCCACTGAAGGCAAGCACACTGAAGCTTTCTTT. V gene TRBV28 combines with J gene TRBJ1-1; the D is unclear. The V gene's germline CDR1 is MDHEN and CDR2 SYDVKM. V was clipped by 5 bases and J by 3 bases, with 16 bases between them. The CDR3 is 15 amino acids.

Ten or more counts support this clonotype. The chain links TRBV15 to TRBJ2-3, with no clear D. Germline V gene data show CDR1 as LNHNV and CDR2 as YYDKDF (reference sequence). Deletions cut 0 bases from V and 0 bases from J, with 16 bases between. The CDR3 spans 18 residues. CDR3 coding DNA: TGTGCCACCAGCAGAGATCCTCTTGGGGTAACTAGCACAGATACGCAGTATTTT. This translates into CATSRDPLGVTSTDTQYF.

Concerning this clonotype itself: This clone may be a read error of a much larger clone one base away. This chain links TRBV7-2 with TRBJ2-4, with 7 bases fitting TRBD2. This CDR3 is built from 17 residues. Germline-derived CDR1 and CDR2 are SGHTA and FQGNSA. The CDR3 bases are TGTGCCAGCGGCTTAGGTCGAGCGGGAATGAACAAAAACATTCAGTACTTC. It specifies CASGLGRAGMNKNIQYF.

This clonotype was observed at least ten times. CDR3: CASSTRTGDYEQYF. The CDR3 nucleotides read TGTGCCAGCAGTACGAGGACAGGGGACTACGAGCAGTACTTC. This chain uses TRBV6-2 or TRBV6-3 with TRBJ2-7, with 9 bases identical to TRBD1. The germline V gene has CDR1 MNHEY and CDR2 SVGEGT. Unmatched junction bases numbered 5, after V lost 5 bases and J lost 3 bases. This CDR3 spans 14 amino acids.

There are many counts of this clonotype. The chain uses TRBV20-1 and TRBJ2-3, with 7 bases identical to TRBD1. V lost 1 base and J lost 10; bases outside the gene matches: 11. The CDR3 runs to 14 residues. Looked up from germline, CDR1 is DFQATT and CDR2 is SNEGSKA (reference sequence). The CDR3 DNA reads as TGCAGTGCTAGAGTTGGGGTCGGGACAGCTGCGCAGTATTTT. This translates into CSARVGVGTAAQYF.

In its sample, this clonotype was seen many times. The chain uses TRBV20-1 and TRBJ2-6; no reliable D call. Per germline, CDR1 DFQATT and CDR2 SNEGSKA (reference sequence). CDR3 length: 15 amino acids. The V and J ends lost 3 bases and 4 bases respectively, with 13 bases between them. This CDR3 reads CSASRIGYGANVLTF. CDR3 nucleotides: TGCAGTGCTAGTCGAATCGGGTACGGGGCCAACGTCCTGACTTTC.

The chain uses TRBV15 and TRBJ2-7, with TRBD1 matching over 8 bases. CDR3 length: 12 amino acids. V shed 8 bases and J 6 bases; nucleotides not matched to a gene: 6. Germline V gene lookup returns CDR1 LNHNV and CDR2 YYDKDF (reference sequence). The CDR3 DNA follows: TGTGCCACCGAAGGACAGGGAAGCGAGCAGTACTTC. Its translation is CATEGQGSEQYF.

For this clonotype: A read error is possible here, since a much larger clone lies one base away. The chain's CDR3 is CSATGTRFEQYF. The CDR3 DNA sequence: TGCAGTGCCACCGGGACACGATTCGAGCAGTACTTC. The V call is TRBV20-1, the J call TRBJ2-7; TRBD1 is a possible D gene (6 bases). The germline V and J ends were trimmed by 6 bases and 6 bases, with 15 bases remaining between them. CDR3 length: 12 amino acids. CDR1 is DFQATT and CDR2 is SNEGSKA in the germline V gene (reference sequence).

The genes are TRBV4-1 and TRBJ2-5, with 7 bases lining up with TRBD1. Per the germline V gene, CDR1 is MGHRA and CDR2 is YSYEKL. Unmatched junction bases numbered 10, after V lost 3 bases and J lost 3 bases. This CDR3 has 16 residues. The CDR3 loop reads CASSHYSGDREETQYF. CDR3 nucleotide sequence: TGCGCCAGCAGCCATTATTCAGGAGACAGGGAAGAGACCCAGTACTTC.

This clonotype was detected ten times or more. The rearrangement uses TRBV4-2 and TRBJ2-1, with TRBD2 matching over 7 bases. Trimming cost V 0 bases and J 9 bases; bases outside gene matches: 14. Per germline, CDR1 LGHNA and CDR2 YNFKEQ. There are 17 residues in the CDR3. In DNA form, the CDR3 reads TGTGCCAGCAGCCAAGATCGTCAGCGGGGTTTTTCAAGTGAGCAGTTCTTC. As protein: CASSQDRQRGFSSEQFF.

This clonotype was observed at least ten times. This chain uses TRBV20-1 with TRBJ1-5, with 10 bases matching TRBD1. Germline V gene data show CDR1 as DFQATT and CDR2 as SNEGSKA (reference sequence). The CDR3 length is 17 residues. Unmatched junction bases numbered 11, after V lost 6 bases and J lost 0 bases. CDR3 nucleotides: TGCAGTGCAGGGCCCGGGACAGGGGTTTCTAGCAATCAGCCCCAGCATTTT. This encodes CSAGPGTGVSSNQPQHF.

This clonotype was detected a few times. A much larger clone differs from this one at a single base, so this may be a read error. The CDR3 DNA follows: TGCAGTGCCCCGAGGACCACCGAAGAGACCCAGTACTTC. It yields the protein CSAPRTTEETQYF. The rearrangement joins TRBV20-1 to TRBJ2-5; D gene unclear. The V end was cut by 6 bases, the J end by 3 bases, with 14 bases between. In germline, CDR1 is DFQATT, CDR2 SNEGSKA (reference sequence). The CDR3 is 13 amino acids.

This clonotype was seen many times. J is TRBJ1-2 and V is TRBV5-6; TRBD1 matches 7 bases. The CDR3 has 15 amino acids. Germline V CDR1 and CDR2: SGHDT, YYEEEE. The J segment lost 5 bases and the V segment lost 4 bases, leaving 11 bases of the junction unmatched. For the CDR3, the DNA is TGTGCCAGCAGCCAGACAGGGACTCCAGAGTATGGCTACACCTTC. This sequence encodes CASSQTGTPEYGYTF. Filled out from reference TRBV5-6 and TRBJ1-2, the complete variable domain reads DAGVTQSPTHLIKTRGQQVTLRCSPKSGHDTVSWYQQALGQGPQFIFQYYEEEERQRGNFPDRFSGHQFPNYSSELNVNALLLGDSALYLCASSQTGTPEYGYTFGSGTRLTVV.

This clonotype came up once. V is TRBV20-1 and J is TRBJ2-1; D remains unclear. The CDR3 sequence is 12 residues long. With 7 bases removed from V and 5 bases from J, the gap between germline ends came to 12 bases. In germline, CDR1 is DFQATT, CDR2 SNEGSKA (reference sequence). Here the CDR3 DNA reads TGCAGTGTGTGTCGCCGAGACAATGAGCAGTTCTTC. It codes for CSVCRRDNEQFF.

This clonotype was recorded at least ten times. In DNA form, the CDR3 reads TGTGCCAGCAGTACCGGACAGGGGAGTACAGTTGGCTACACCTTC. As protein: CASSTGQGSTVGYTF. This chain connects TRBV2 to TRBJ1-2; 9 bases align to TRBD1. V gave up 5 bases and J gave up 7 bases; unmatched junction bases: 11. Germline CDR1 is SNHLY and CDR2 is FYNNEI. The CDR3 runs 15 residues.

This clonotype came up many times. V gene TRBV7-9 combines with J gene TRBJ2-1, with a weak D call TRBD2 (6 bases). Germline CDR1 SEHNR, CDR2 FQNEAQ (reference sequence). V lost 6 bases to trimming and J lost 7 bases, with 10 bases between them. This CDR3 has 12 residues. CDR3 loop: CASRSGENEQFF. In DNA form, the CDR3 reads TGTGCCAGCAGGTCGGGGGAGAATGAGCAGTTCTTC.

There are many counts of this clonotype. J is TRBJ1-2 and V is TRBV9, with a possible D match to TRBD1 (6 bases). The V gene lost 4 bases and the J gene lost 4 bases, with 14 bases spanning the gap. This CDR3 comprises 14 residues. The germline V gene has CDR1 SGDLS and CDR2 YYNGEE. The CDR3 DNA sequence: TGTGCCAGCAGCCCGCGGACAGAGTTCTATGGCTACACCTTC. It codes for CASSPRTEFYGYTF.

The V and J genes are TRBV30 and TRBJ1-1; D is unresolved. The CDR3 extends over 15 amino acids. Trimming shortened V by 0 bases and J by 2 bases, and 13 bases separated the two germline ends. The germline V gene has CDR1 GTSNPN and CDR2 SVGIG (reference sequence). The CDR3 DNA reads TGTGCCTGGAGTGTACCATGGGGAGGCAACACTGAAGCTTTCTTT. Encoded protein: CAWSVPWGGNTEAFF.

V is TRBV14 and J is TRBJ2-7, with TRBD1 as a possible D gene (6 bases). Germline-derived CDR1 and CDR2 are SGHDN and FVKESK. Between the trimmed V and J ends, which lost 3 bases and 7 bases, there was a span of 16 bases. This CDR3 comprises 14 residues. For the CDR3, the DNA is TGTGCCAGCAGCCATGATTCACAGGGATGGGAGCAGTACTTC. Amino acid sequence: CASSHDSQGWEQYF. Drawing the rest from reference TRBV14 and TRBJ2-7, the complete variable domain is EAGVTQFPSHSVIEKGQTVTLRCDPISGHDNLYWYRRVMGKEIKFLLHFVKESKQDESGMPNNRFLAERTGGTYSTLKVQPAELEDSGVYFCASSHDSQGWEQYFGPGTRLTVT.

This clonotype occurred a few times. Mismatch with germline at one junction end may stem from a read error. The chain combines TRBV7-8 with TRBJ1-2; no clear D. The germline gives CDR1 SGHVS, CDR2 FQNEAQ. This CDR3 spans 13 amino acids. CDR3 protein: CASSGRSNYDYTF. The CDR3 nucleotides read TGTGCCAGCAGCGGCCGATCTAACTATGACTACACCTTC.

The chain couples TRBV7-2 to TRBJ2-5, with no clear D. The germline gives CDR1 SGHTA, CDR2 FQGNSA. V was trimmed by 1 base and J by 4 bases, leaving 10 bases between them. There are 14 residues in the CDR3. The DNA for the CDR3 is TGTGCCAGCAGCTTAGGGGTCCAGAGAGAGACCCAGTACTTC. This sequence encodes CASSLGVQRETQYF.

This clonotype was seen at least ten times. The chain links TRBV18 to TRBJ2-1; tentative D call: TRBD1 (6 bases). Germline V CDR1 and CDR2: KGHSH, LQKENI. V lost 3 bases to trimming and J lost 2 bases, with 11 bases between them. CDR3 length: 15 amino acids. CDR3 nucleotide sequence: TGTGCCAGCTCACCCGGACAGAGAACCTACAATGAGCAGTTCTTC. This translates into CASSPGQRTYNEQFF. The full variable domain, rest sourced from reference TRBV18 and TRBJ2-1, is NAGVMQNPRHLVRRRGQEARLRCSPMKGHSHVYWYRQLPEEGLKFMVYLQKENIIDESGMPKERFSAEFPKEGPSILRIQQVVRGDSAAYFCASSPGQRTYNEQFFGPGTRLTVL.